This T cell receptor (beta chain) was documented in a study of cytomegalovirus exposure and HLA in healthy donors. In germline, CDR1 is MNHEY, CDR2 SMNVEV (reference sequence). The V and J ends lost 11 bases and 7 bases respectively, with 15 bases between them. The CDR3 covers 12 residues. Primers: 60 Vbeta forward and 13 Jbeta reverse. In the authors' workflow: Counted up in a later analysis, unique TCR beta chains came to about 80 million, with about 10 million shared. The method was immunoSEQ multiplex PCR; TCRdb's version includes in-frame clones alone and lacks a portion of them. Clonal size and the V and J genes are those of that table, whereas D and trimming came from the DNA. The table lists some 85,000 clones, around 84% of them singletons. Study conclusions and caveats: It was taken for granted in presence/absence analyses that sequencing depth across donors was roughly uniform. The study had only CMV serostatus as immune exposure information.

The sample holds a few counts of this clone. As yet, its antigen is unknown. Donors were ostensibly healthy at sampling, although undocumented immune exposures were probable. This clonotype was sampled from a man aged 18 to 29 in good health and CMV-seronegative. V usage is TRBV27 and J usage is TRBJ1-5, with D possibly TRBD1 on 5 matching bases. Input material: PBMCs. The CDR3 loop reads CAAGFGVQPQHF. CDR3 nucleotide sequence: TGTGCCGCAGGGTTTGGGGTCCAGCCCCAGCATTTT.